The clone carrying this TCR beta chain appeared many times. The antigen remains undetermined. This specimen comes from a study of CD8 T cells in ankylosing spondylitis. Whole-study findings and limits: One TCR beta motif, made up of about 8 highly homologous variants, appeared characteristic of ankylosing spondylitis blood.

TCRdb re-analysed the 5' RACE reads in MiXCR, keeping a single row per CDR3 protein. The table records around 490,000 distinct CDR3 sequences, about 5.7% of them present only once. Germline V CDR1 and CDR2: MNHEY, SVGAGI. The CDR3 extends over 16 amino acids. Trimming shortened V by 2 bases and J by 0 bases, and 13 bases separated the two germline ends. This sequence was found in a male donor with ankylosing spondylitis. Source material: blood, either unsorted or a sorted T cell fraction (not recorded which). The chain links TRBV6-5 to TRBJ1-1; the D gene is possibly TRBD1 (5 bases). CDR3 amino acids: CASSYPGGGLNTEAFF. DNA for the CDR3: TGTGCCAGCAGTTACCCCGGGGGGGGACTGAACACTGAAGCTTTCTTT.